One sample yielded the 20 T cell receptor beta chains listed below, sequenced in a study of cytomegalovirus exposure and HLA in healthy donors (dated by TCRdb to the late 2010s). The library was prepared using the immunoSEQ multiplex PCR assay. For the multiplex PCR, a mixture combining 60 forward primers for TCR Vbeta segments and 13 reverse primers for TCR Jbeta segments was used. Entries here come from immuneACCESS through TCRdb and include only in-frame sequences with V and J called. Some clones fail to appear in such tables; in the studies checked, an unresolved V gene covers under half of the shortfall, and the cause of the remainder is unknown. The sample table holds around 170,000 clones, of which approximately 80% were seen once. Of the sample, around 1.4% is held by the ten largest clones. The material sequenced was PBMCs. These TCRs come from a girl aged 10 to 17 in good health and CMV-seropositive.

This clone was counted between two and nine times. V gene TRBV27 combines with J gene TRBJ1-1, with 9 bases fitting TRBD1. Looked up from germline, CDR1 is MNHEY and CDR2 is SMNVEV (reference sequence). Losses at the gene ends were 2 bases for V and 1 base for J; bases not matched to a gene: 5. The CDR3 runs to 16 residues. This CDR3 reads CASSLNGQGSNTEAFF. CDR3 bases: TGTGCCAGCAGTTTAAACGGACAGGGGTCGAACACTGAAGCTTTCTTT.

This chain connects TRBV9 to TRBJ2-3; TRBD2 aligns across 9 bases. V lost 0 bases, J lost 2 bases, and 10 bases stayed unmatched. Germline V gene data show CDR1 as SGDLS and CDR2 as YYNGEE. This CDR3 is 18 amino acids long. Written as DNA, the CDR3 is TGTGCCAGCAGCGTAGCGGTTAGCGGGGGCGCCTTCACAGATACGCAGTATTTT. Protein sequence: CASSVAVSGGAFTDTQYF.

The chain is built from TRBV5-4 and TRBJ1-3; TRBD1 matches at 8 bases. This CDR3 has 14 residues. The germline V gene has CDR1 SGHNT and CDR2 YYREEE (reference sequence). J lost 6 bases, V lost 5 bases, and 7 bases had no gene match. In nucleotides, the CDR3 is TGTGCCAGCAGTTCGTACAGGGGGGAAAACACCATATATTTT. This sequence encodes CASSSYRGENTIYF.

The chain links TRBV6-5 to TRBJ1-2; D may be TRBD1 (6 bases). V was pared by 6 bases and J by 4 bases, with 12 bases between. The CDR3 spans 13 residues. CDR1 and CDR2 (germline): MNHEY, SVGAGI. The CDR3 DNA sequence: TGTGCCAGCAGCCCGACAGGAGGCTATGGCTACACCTTC. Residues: CASSPTGGYGYTF.

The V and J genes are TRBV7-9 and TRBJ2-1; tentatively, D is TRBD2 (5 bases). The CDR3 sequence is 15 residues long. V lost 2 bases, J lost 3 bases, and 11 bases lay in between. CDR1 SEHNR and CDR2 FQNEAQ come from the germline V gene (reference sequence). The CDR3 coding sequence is TGTGCCAGCAGCTTATCTGTCGGGATCTACAATGAGCAGTTCTTC. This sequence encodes CASSLSVGIYNEQFF.

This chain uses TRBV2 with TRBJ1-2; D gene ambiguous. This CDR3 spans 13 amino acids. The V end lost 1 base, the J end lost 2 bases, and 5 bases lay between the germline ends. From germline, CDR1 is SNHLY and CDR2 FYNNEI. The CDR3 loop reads CASSEGQNYGYTF. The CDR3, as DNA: TGTGCCAGCAGTGAAGGGCAGAACTATGGCTACACCTTC.

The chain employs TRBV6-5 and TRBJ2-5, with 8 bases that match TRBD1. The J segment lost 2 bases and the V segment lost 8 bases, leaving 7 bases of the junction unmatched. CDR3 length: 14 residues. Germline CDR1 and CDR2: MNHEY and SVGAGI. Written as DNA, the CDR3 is TGTGCCAGCCAGGGGGCATGGGGACAAGAGACCCAGTACTTC. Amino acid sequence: CASQGAWGQETQYF.

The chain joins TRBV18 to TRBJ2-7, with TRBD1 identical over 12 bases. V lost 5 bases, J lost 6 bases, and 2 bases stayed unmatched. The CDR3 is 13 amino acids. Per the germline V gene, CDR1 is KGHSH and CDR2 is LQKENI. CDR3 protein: CASSGTGGAEQYF. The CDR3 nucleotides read TGTGCCAGCTCAGGGACAGGGGGCGCCGAGCAGTACTTC.

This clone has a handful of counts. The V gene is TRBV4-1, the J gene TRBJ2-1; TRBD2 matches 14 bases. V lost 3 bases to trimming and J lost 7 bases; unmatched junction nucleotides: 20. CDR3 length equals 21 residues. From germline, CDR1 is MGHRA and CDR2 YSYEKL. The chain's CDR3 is CASSHPRGATSGRAARNEQFF. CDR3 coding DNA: TGCGCCAGCAGCCACCCAAGGGGGGCGACTAGCGGGAGGGCCGCGAGGAATGAGCAGTTCTTC.

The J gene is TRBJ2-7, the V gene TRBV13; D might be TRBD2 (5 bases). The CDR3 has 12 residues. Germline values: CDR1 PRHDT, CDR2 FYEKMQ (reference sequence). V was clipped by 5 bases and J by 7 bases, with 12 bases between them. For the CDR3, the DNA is TGTGCCAGCAGCCCCCCCTCGGGGGAGCAGTACTTC. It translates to CASSPPSGEQYF.

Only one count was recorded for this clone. The CDR3 is CASSFKGLVNTEAFF. The CDR3 DNA sequence: TGTGCCAGCAGTTTTAAAGGCCTAGTGAACACTGAAGCTTTCTTT. The chain joins TRBV7-2 to TRBJ1-1; the D is unclear. The germline V gene has CDR1 SGHTA and CDR2 FQGNSA. Trimming removed 6 bases at V and 0 bases at J, with 14 bases between. There are 15 residues in the CDR3.

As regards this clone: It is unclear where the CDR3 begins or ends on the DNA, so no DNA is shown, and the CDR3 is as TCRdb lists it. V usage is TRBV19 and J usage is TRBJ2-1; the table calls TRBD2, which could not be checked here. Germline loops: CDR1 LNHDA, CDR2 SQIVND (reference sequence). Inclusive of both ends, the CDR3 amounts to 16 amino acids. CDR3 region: CASTSGGGPRNNEQFF.

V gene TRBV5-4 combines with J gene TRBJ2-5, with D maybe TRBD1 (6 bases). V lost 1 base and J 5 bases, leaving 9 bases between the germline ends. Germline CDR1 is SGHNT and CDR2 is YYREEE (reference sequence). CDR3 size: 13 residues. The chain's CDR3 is CASSLYGGETQYF. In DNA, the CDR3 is TGTGCCAGCAGCTTGTATGGGGGCGAGACCCAGTACTTC.

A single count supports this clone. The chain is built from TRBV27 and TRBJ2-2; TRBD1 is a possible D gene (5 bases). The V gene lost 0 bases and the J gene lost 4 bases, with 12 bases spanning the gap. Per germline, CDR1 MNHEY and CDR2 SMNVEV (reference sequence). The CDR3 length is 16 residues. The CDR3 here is CASSLSGELVTGELFF. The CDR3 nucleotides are TGTGCCAGCAGTTTATCAGGGGAATTGGTCACCGGGGAGCTGTTTTTT.

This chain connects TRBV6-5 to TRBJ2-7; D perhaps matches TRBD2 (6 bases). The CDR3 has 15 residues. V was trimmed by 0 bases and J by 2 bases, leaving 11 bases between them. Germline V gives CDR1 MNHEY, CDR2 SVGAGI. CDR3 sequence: CASSYSSAGAYEQYF. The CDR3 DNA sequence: TGTGCCAGCAGTTACTCGTCAGCGGGTGCCTACGAGCAGTACTTC.

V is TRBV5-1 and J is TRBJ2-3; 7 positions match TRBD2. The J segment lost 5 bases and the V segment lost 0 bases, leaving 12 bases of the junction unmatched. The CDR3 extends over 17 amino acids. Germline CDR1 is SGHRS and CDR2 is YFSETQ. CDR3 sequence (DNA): TGCGCCAGCAGCTTGGGTTCGCTAGCGGTATTTGGAGATACGCAGTATTTT. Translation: CASSLGSLAVFGDTQYF. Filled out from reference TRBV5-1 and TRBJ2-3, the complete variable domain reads KAGVTQTPRYLIKTRGQQVTLSCSPISGHRSVSWYQQTPGQGLQFLFEYFSETQRNKGNFPGRFSGRQFSNSRSEMNVSTLELGDSALYLCASSLGSLAVFGDTQYFGPGTRLTVL.

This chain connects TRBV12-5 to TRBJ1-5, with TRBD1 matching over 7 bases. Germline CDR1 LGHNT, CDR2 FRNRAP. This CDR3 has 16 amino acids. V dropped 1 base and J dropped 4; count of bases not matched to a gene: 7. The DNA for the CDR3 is TGTGCTAGTGGTTTGGGACCAACGACAGGGAATCAGCCCCAGCATTTT. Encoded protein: CASGLGPTTGNQPQHF.

This CDR3 is CASSSGVRSSNQPQHF. CDR3 nucleotide sequence: TGCGCCAGCAGCTCGGGGGTCCGGAGTAGCAATCAGCCCCAGCATTTT. The gene calls are TRBV5-1 and TRBJ1-5; perhaps TRBD1 as D (5 bases). CDR3 size: 16 residues. The ends were cut back, 3 bases at V and 0 bases at J, with 13 bases in the middle. Germline V gives CDR1 SGHRS, CDR2 YFSETQ.

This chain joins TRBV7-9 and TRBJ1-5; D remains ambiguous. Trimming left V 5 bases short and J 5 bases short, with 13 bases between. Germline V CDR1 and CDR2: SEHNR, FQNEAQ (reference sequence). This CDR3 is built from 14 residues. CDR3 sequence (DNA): TGTGCCAGCAGCCCACTCCGAGGGCATCAGCCCCAGCATTTT. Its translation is CASSPLRGHQPQHF.

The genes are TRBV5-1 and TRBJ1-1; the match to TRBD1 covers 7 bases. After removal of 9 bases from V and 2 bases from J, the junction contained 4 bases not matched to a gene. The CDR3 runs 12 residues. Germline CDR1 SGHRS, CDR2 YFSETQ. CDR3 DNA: TGCGCCACCCAGGGGGATAACACTGAAGCTTTCTTT. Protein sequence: CATQGDNTEAFF.